A selection of T cell receptor beta chains follows, all from one sample in a study of T-cell memory formation after mild COVID-19. TCRdb independently ran MiXCR on the 5' RACE reads; one entry per CDR3 protein. The table shows around 340,000 distinct CDR3 sequences, with approximately 14% occurring only once. The sequencing input was PBMCs or a T cell subset sorted from them (not recorded which). These receptors originate from a man in his late teens or twenties who had mild COVID-19 (a few samples of this study predate the infection). Cell type and time point are not known. Both conserved end residues are part of each CDR3. The order of the fields is D gene, V gene, clone size, J gene, CDR3 DNA, CDR3 protein. D genes are given only for firm matches. Not every row has a clone size; where given, it reads once, few, many or a size class.

TRBD2	TRBV27	few	TRBJ2-3	TGTGCCAGCAGTCCCCGACTAGCGGGGGGCGTAGATACGCAGTATTTT	CASSPRLAGGVDTQYF
-	TRBV5-1	-	TRBJ2-3	TGCGCCAGCAGCTTGGCCGCGGTGACGGGGACAGATACGCAGTATTTT	CASSLAAVTGTDTQYF
-	TRBV6-2/TRBV6-3	once	TRBJ2-3	TGTGCCAGCAGTTACTCGAATACAGGGAATACGCAGTATTTT	CASSYSNTGNTQYF
-	TRBV11-2	-	TRBJ2-3	TGTGCCAGCAGCTTAGGGGTTAAGTGGGATACGCAGTATTTT	CASSLGVKWDTQYF
TRBD1	TRBV5-1	few	TRBJ2-5	TGCGCCAGCAGTCTTCAGGGGGTTCAACAGACCCAGTACTTC	CASSLQGVQQTQYF
-	TRBV4-2	few	TRBJ2-3	TGTGCCAGCAGCCAGATCCGCACAGATACGCAGTATTTT	CASSQIRTDTQYF
TRBD2	TRBV7-3	-	TRBJ2-4	TGTGCCAGCAGGCCAATAGCGGGGGGGCACGGAAACATTCAGTACTTC	CASRPIAGGHGNIQYF
TRBD1	TRBV5-1	few	TRBJ1-4	TGCGCCAGCAGCCCAGGGACAGTCGAGGAAAAACTGTTTTTT	CASSPGTVEEKLFF
TRBD1	TRBV4-2	-	TRBJ2-7	TGTGCCAGCAGCCATACGGACAGGAACTACGAGCAGTACTTC	CASSHTDRNYEQYF
TRBD1	TRBV20-1	few	TRBJ2-4	TGCAGTGCTAGGGACAGGGGGGCGGGAAACATTCAGTACTTC	CSARDRGAGNIQYF
-	TRBV6-5	few	TRBJ1-5	TGTGCCAGCAGTTACTCGGCCGGGTCCAATCAGCCCCAGCATTTT	CASSYSAGSNQPQHF
-	TRBV11-2	-	TRBJ2-4	TGTGCCAGCAGCTTAGAGGGGAACGTAGTAGCCAAAAACATTCAGTACTTC	CASSLEGNVVAKNIQYF
-	TRBV12-3/TRBV12-4	-	TRBJ1-2	TGTGCCAGCAGTTGGCAGACTAACTATGGCTACACCTTC	CASSWQTNYGYTF
-	TRBV20-1	few	TRBJ1-1	TGCAGTGCTAACCGTCCGGATCACACTGAAGCTTTCTTT	CSANRPDHTEAFF
-	TRBV5-5	many	TRBJ2-2	TGTGCCAGCAGCCCCGCCCGGGGGCGGGGAAACACCGGGGAGCTGTTTTTT	CASSPARGRGNTGELFF
-	TRBV12-3/TRBV12-4	-	TRBJ2-1	TGTGCCAGCAGTTTAGCGCACCAGGAGTTCTTC	CASSLAHQEFF
-	TRBV7-2	-	TRBJ2-2	TGTGCCAGCAGCTTAGTCTTCCAGGGCGGCGGGGAGCTGTTTTTT	CASSLVFQGGGELFF
-	TRBV5-1	many	TRBJ1-5	TGCGCCAGCAGTCTGGGATCGGGCAATCAGCCCCAGCATTTT	CASSLGSGNQPQHF
-	TRBV7-2	once	TRBJ2-5	TGTGCCAGCGGCTTAGGCGGAGAGACCCAGTACTTC	CASGLGGETQYF
-	TRBV19	few	TRBJ1-1	TGTGCCAGCCAAACGAACACTGAAGCTTTCTTT	CASQTNTEAFF
TRBD1	TRBV7-2	-	TRBJ1-1	TGTGCCAGCAGGCGACAGGGGGCCCGGTCGGGAAACACTGAAGCTTTCTTT	CASRRQGARSGNTEAFF
-	TRBV6-2/TRBV6-3	few	TRBJ2-7	TGTGCCAGCAGTACTCAGGGCTACGAGCAGTACTTC	CASSTQGYEQYF
TRBD1	TRBV28	few	TRBJ1-1	TGTGCCAGCAGGCACGCCGGGACAGGGGGCGAGACTGAAGCTTTCTTT	CASRHAGTGGETEAFF
-	TRBV7-9	-	TRBJ1-1	TGTGCCAGCAGCTTGTTTTCTGAAGCTTTCTTT	CASSLFSEAFF
TRBD1	TRBV6-1	-	TRBJ2-4	TGTGCCAGCCGAGGACAGGGGGTGGCCAAAAACATTCAGTACTTC	CASRGQGVAKNIQYF
-	TRBV18	few	TRBJ2-5	TGTGCCAGCTCACCGGGGAGCCGTCAAGAGACCCAGTACTTC	CASSPGSRQETQYF
-	TRBV4-1	-	TRBJ1-2	TGCGCCAGCAGCCAGATCTTCGGGACAACTGCTAACTATGGCTACACCTTC	CASSQIFGTTANYGYTF
TRBD2	TRBV6-1	many	TRBJ2-3	TGTGCCAGCAGTGAAAAATCTAGCGGGGCAGATACGCAGTATTTT	CASSEKSSGADTQYF
-	TRBV7-6	few	TRBJ1-1	TGTGCCAGCAGCCCGGCGGGCCCTAACACTGAAGCTTTCTTT	CASSPAGPNTEAFF
-	TRBV15	many	TRBJ1-1	TGTGCCACCAATCAGGATTTGAACACTGAAGCTTTCTTT	CATNQDLNTEAFF
-	TRBV7-2	few	TRBJ2-7	TGTGCCAGCAGCGGCGGAGGCCCCGCTAATGAGCAGTACTTC	CASSGGGPANEQYF
-	TRBV7-2	many	TRBJ1-1	TGTGCCAGCAGCTTATCGGTGGATAGGAACACTGAAGCTTTCTTT	CASSLSVDRNTEAFF
-	TRBV12-3/TRBV12-4	few	TRBJ1-1	TGTGCCAGCAGTTTTCAGACACCGGGGACTGAAGCTTTCTTT	CASSFQTPGTEAFF
-	TRBV18	-	TRBJ1-2	TGTGCCAGCTCACCAGAGGGAAGGGGCTACACCTTC	CASSPEGRGYTF
TRBD2	TRBV12-3/TRBV12-4	few	TRBJ2-3	TGTGCCAGCAGGACCGGGACTAGCGGGGAGAACACAGATACGCAGTATTTT	CASRTGTSGENTDTQYF
TRBD1	TRBV4-1	few	TRBJ2-7	TGCGCCAGCAGCAACCTCCTCGGGACAGTCGACTACGAGCAGTACTTC	CASSNLLGTVDYEQYF
-	TRBV6-2/TRBV6-3	few	TRBJ2-6	TGTGCCAGCAGTCAAGGGGGGGCCAACGTCCTGACTTTC	CASSQGGANVLTF